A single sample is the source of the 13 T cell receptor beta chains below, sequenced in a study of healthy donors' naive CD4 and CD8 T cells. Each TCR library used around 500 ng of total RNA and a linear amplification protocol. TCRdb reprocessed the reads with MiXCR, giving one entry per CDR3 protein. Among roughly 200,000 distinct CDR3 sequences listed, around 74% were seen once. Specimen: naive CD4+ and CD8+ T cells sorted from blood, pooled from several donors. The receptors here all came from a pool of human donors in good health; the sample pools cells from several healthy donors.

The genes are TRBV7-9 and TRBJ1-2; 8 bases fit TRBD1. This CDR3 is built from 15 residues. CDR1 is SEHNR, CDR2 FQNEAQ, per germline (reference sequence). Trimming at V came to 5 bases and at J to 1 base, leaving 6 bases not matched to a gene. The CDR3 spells CASSRPGQVNYGYTF. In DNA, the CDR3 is TGTGCCAGCAGCCGCCCGGGACAGGTTAACTATGGCTACACCTTC.

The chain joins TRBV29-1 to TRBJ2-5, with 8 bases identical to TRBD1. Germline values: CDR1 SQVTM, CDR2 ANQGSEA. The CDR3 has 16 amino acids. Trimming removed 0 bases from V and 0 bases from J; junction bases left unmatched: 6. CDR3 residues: CSVEDRDRMYQETQYF. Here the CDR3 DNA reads TGCAGCGTTGAAGACAGGGACAGGATGTACCAAGAGACCCAGTACTTC.

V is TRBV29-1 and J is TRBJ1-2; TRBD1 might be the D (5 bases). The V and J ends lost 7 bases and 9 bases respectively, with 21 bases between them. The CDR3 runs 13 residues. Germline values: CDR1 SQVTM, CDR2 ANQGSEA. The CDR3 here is CSAATGTPSRYTF. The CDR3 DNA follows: TGCAGCGCGGCAACCGGGACCCCCTCGCGCTACACCTTC. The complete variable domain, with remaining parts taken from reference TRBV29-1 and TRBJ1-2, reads SAVISQKPSRDICQRGTSLTIQCQVDSQVTMMFWYRQQPGQSLTLIATANQGSEATYESGFVIDKFPISRPNLTFSTLTVSNMSPEDSSIYLCSAATGTPSRYTFGSGTRLTVV.

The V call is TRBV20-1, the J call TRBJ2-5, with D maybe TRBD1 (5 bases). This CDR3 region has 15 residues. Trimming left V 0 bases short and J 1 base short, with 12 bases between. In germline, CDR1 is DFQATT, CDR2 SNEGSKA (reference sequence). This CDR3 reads CSAREPTVPQETQYF. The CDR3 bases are TGCAGTGCTAGAGAGCCGACAGTACCCCAAGAGACCCAGTACTTC.

CDR3 sequence: CSVGAGGNYNEQFF. The CDR3 nucleotides are TGCAGCGTTGGGGCAGGGGGCAACTACAATGAGCAGTTCTTC. The chain combines TRBV29-1 with TRBJ2-1, with 8 positions matching TRBD1. The germline gives CDR1 SQVTM, CDR2 ANQGSEA. The V and J ends lost 4 bases and 3 bases, in that order; junction bases with no gene match: 5. The CDR3 sequence is 14 residues long.

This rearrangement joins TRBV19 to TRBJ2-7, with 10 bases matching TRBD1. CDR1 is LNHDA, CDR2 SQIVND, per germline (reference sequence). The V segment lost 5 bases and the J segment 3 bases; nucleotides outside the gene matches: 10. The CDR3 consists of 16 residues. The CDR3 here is CASSPTPGTGDYEQYF. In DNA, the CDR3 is TGTGCCAGTAGTCCAACTCCCGGGACAGGGGACTACGAGCAGTACTTC.

The CDR3 spells CSVPTSGSFHEQFF. The CDR3 bases are TGCAGCGTTCCTACTAGCGGGAGCTTCCATGAGCAGTTCTTC. This chain connects TRBV29-1 to TRBJ2-1, with 11 bases identical to TRBD2. V lost 5 bases to trimming and J lost 8 bases; unmatched junction nucleotides: 8. Per germline, CDR1 SQVTM and CDR2 ANQGSEA. The CDR3 is made up of 14 amino acids.

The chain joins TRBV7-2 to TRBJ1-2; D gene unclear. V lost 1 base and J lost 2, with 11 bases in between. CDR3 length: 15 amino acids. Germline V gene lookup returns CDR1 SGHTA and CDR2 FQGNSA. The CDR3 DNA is TGTGCCAGCAGCTTAGAAAGGGTCGCAAACTATGGCTACACCTTC. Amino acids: CASSLERVANYGYTF.

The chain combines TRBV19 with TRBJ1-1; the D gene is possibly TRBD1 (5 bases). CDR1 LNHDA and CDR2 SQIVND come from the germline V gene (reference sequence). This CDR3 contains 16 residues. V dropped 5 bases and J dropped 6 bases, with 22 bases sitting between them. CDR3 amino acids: CASSDPGPISGAEAFF. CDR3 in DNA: TGTGCCAGTAGTGATCCGGGACCGATAAGCGGGGCTGAAGCTTTCTTT.

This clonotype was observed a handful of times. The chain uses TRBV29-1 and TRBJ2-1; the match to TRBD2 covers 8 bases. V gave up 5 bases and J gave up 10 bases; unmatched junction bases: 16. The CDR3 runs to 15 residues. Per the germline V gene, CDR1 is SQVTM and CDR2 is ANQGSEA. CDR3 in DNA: TGCAGCGTTTTAAAGGGTACGGGAGGGCCAGGGGAGCAGTTCTTC. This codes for CSVLKGTGGPGEQFF.

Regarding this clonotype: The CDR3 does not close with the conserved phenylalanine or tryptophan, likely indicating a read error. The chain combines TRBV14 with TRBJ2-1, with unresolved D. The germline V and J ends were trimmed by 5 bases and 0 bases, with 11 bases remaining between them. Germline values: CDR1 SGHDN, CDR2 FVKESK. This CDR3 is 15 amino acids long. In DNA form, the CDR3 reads TGTGCCAGCAGCTCCGTCGGGTACTCCTACAATGAGCAGTTCCTC. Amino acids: CASSSVGYSYNEQFL.

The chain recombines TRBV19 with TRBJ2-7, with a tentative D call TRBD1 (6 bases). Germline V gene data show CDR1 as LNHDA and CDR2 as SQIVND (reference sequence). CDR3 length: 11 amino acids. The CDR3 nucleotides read TGTGGTACAGGGCAGGGCGAGGAGCAGTACTTC. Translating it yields CGTGQGEEQYF.

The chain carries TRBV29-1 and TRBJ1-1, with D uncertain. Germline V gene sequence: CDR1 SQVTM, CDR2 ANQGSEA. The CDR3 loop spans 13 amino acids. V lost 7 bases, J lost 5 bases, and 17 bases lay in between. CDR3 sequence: CSALAIGSTEAFF. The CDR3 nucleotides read TGCAGCGCCCTGGCGATCGGGAGTACTGAAGCTTTCTTT.